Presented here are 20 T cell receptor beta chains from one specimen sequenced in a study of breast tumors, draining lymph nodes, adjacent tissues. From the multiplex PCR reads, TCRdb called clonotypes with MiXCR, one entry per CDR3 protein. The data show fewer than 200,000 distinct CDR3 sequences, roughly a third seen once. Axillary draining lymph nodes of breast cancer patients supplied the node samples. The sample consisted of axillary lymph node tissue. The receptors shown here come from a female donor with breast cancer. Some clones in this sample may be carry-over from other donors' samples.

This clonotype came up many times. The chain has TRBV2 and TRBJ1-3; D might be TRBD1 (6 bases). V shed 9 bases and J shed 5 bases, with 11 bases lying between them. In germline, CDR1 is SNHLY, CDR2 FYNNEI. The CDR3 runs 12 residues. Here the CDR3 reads CASGGQRNTIYF. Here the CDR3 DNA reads TGTGCCAGTGGCGGACAGCGAAACACCATATATTTT.

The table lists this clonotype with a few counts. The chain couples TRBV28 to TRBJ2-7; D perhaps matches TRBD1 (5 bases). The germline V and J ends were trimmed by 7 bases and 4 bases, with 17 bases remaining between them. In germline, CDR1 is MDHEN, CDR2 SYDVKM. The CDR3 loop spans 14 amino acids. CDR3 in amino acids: CASISSGAGYEQYF. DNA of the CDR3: TGTGCCAGCATTTCAAGTGGGGCCGGGTACGAGCAGTACTTC. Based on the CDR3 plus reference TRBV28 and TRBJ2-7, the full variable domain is DVKVTQSSRYLVKRTGEKVFLECVQDMDHENMFWYRQDPGLGLRLIYFSYDVKMKEKGDIPEGYSVSREKKERFSLILESASTNQTSMYLCASISSGAGYEQYFGPGTRLTVT.

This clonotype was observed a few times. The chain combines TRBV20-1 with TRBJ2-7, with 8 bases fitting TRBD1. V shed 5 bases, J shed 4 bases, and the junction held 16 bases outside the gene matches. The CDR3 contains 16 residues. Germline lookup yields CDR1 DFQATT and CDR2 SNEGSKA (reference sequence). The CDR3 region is CSASPGQGVAPYEQYF. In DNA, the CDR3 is TGCAGTGCTTCCCCTGGACAGGGAGTGGCACCATACGAGCAGTACTTC.

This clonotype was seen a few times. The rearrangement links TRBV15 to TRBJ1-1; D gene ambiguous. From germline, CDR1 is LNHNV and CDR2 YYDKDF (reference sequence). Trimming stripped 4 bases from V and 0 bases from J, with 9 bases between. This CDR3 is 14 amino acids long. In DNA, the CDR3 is TGTGCCACCAGCAAAGGCCACATGAACACTGAAGCTTTCTTT. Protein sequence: CATSKGHMNTEAFF.

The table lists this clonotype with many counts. The CDR3 DNA reads TGTGCCAGCTCGCTCGTAAGGCGGGACCATGAGCAGTTCTTC. It translates to CASSLVRRDHEQFF. The chain links TRBV7-9 to TRBJ2-1; D is perhaps TRBD2 (6 bases). The germline gives CDR1 SEHNR, CDR2 FQNEAQ (reference sequence). Trimming pared 8 bases from V and 8 bases from J, leaving 19 bases between. CDR3 length: 14 amino acids.

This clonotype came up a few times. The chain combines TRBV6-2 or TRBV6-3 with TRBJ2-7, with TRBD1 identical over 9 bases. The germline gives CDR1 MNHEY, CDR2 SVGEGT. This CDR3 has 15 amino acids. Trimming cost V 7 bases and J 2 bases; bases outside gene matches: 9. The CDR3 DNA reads TGTGCCAGCAAGATTTCCGGGACAGGGACCTACGAGCAGTACTTC. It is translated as CASKISGTGTYEQYF.

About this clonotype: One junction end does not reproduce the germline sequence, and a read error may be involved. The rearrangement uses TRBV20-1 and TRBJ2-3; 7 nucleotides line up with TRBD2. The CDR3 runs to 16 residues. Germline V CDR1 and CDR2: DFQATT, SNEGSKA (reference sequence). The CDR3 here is CSARPPEGGRADRQYF. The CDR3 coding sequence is TGCAGTGCTAGACCCCCCGAAGGCGGGAGAGCAGATAGGCAGTATTTT.

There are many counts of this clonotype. The CDR3 nucleotides are TGTGCCAGTGTGAGGGGACAGGTGGGCATTGCACCCCTCCACTTT. This sequence encodes CASVRGQVGIAPLHF. The rearrangement links TRBV2 to TRBJ1-6, with 8 bases matching TRBD1. There are 15 residues in the CDR3. Per germline, CDR1 SNHLY and CDR2 FYNNEI. Trimming removed 9 bases from V and 11 bases from J; junction bases left unmatched: 15.

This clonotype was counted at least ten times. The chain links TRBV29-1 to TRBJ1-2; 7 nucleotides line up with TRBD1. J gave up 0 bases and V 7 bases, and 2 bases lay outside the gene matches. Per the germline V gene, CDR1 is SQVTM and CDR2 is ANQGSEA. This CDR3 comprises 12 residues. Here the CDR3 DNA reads TGCAGCGCAGGACAGGCTAACTATGGCTACACCTTC. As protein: CSAGQANYGYTF.

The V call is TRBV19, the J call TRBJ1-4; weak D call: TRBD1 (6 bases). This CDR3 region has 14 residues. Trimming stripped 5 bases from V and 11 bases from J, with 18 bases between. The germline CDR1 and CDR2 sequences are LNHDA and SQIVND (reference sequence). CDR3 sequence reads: CASSLPGGRGKLFF. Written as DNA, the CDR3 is TGTGCCAGTAGTCTGCCCGGGGGCCGAGGGAAACTGTTTTTT.

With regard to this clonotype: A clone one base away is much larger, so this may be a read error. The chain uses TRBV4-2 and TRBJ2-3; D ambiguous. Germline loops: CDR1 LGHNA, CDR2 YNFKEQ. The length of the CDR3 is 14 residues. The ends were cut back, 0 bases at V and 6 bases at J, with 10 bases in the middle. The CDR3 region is CASSQETPTDTQYF. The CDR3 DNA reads TGTGCCAGCAGCCAAGAAACCCCCACGGATACGCAGTATTTT.

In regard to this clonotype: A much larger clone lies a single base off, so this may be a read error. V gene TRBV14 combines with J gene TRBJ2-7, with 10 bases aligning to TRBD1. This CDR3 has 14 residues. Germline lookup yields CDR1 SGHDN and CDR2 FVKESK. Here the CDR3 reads CASSYGQGVVVQSF. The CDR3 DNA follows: TGTGCCAGCAGCTACGGACAGGGGGTCGTAGTGCAGTCCTTC.

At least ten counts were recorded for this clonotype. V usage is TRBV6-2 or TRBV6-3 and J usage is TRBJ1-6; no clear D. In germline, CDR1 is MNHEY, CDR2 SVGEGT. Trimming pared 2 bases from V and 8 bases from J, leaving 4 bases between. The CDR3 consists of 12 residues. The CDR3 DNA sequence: TGTGCCAGCAGTTACAATTATTCACCCCTCCACTTT. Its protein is CASSYNYSPLHF.

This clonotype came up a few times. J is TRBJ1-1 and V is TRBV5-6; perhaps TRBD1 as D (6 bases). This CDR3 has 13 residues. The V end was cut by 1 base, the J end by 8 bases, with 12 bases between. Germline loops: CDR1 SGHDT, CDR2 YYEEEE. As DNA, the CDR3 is TGTGCCAGCAGCTTGTGGCAAGGGGGGGAAGCTTTCTTT. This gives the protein CASSLWQGGEAFF.

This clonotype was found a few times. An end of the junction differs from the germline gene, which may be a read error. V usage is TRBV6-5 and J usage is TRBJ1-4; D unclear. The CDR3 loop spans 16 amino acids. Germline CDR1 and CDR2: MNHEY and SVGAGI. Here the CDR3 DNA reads TGTGCCAGCAGTCACTCCCCGCGTACAGACAATGAAAAACTGTTTTTT. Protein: CASSHSPRTDNEKLFF.

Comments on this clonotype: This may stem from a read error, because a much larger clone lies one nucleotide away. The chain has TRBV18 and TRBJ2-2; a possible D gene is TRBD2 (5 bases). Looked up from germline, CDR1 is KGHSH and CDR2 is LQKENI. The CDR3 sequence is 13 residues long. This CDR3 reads CAGSPNEGGELFF. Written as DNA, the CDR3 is TGTGCCGGCTCACCAAACGAGGGCGGGGAGCTGTTTTTT.

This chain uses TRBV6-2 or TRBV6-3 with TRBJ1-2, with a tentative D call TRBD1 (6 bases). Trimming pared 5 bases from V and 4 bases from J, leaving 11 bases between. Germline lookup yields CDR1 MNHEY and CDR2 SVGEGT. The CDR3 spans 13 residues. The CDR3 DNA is TGTGCCAGCAGTCGGACAGACCTCTATGGCTACACCTTC. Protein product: CASSRTDLYGYTF.

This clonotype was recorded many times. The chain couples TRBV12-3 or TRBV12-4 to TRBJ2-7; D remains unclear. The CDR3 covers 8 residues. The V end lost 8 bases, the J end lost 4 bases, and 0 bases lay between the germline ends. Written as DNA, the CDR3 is TGTGCCAGCTACGAGCAGTACTTC. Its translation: CASYEQYF.

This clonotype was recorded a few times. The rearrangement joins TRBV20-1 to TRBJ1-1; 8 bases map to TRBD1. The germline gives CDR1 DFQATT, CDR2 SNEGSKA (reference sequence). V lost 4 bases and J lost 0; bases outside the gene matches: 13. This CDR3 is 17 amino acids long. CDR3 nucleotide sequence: TGCAGTGCTACAGGGAGTTCCAGGGACAGGCTGAACACTGAAGCTTTCTTT. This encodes CSATGSSRDRLNTEAFF.

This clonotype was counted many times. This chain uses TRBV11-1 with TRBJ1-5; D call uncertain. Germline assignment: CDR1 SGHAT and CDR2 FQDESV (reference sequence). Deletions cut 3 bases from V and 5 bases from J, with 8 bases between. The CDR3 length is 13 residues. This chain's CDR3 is CASSLARDQPQHF. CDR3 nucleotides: TGTGCCAGCAGCTTGGCAAGGGATCAGCCCCAGCATTTT. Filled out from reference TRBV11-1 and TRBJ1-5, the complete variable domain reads EAEVAQSPRYKITEKSQAVAFWCDPISGHATLYWYRQILGQGPELLVQFQDESVVDDSQLPKDRFSAERLKGVDSTLKIQPAELGDSAMYLCASSLARDQPQHFGDGTRLSIL.